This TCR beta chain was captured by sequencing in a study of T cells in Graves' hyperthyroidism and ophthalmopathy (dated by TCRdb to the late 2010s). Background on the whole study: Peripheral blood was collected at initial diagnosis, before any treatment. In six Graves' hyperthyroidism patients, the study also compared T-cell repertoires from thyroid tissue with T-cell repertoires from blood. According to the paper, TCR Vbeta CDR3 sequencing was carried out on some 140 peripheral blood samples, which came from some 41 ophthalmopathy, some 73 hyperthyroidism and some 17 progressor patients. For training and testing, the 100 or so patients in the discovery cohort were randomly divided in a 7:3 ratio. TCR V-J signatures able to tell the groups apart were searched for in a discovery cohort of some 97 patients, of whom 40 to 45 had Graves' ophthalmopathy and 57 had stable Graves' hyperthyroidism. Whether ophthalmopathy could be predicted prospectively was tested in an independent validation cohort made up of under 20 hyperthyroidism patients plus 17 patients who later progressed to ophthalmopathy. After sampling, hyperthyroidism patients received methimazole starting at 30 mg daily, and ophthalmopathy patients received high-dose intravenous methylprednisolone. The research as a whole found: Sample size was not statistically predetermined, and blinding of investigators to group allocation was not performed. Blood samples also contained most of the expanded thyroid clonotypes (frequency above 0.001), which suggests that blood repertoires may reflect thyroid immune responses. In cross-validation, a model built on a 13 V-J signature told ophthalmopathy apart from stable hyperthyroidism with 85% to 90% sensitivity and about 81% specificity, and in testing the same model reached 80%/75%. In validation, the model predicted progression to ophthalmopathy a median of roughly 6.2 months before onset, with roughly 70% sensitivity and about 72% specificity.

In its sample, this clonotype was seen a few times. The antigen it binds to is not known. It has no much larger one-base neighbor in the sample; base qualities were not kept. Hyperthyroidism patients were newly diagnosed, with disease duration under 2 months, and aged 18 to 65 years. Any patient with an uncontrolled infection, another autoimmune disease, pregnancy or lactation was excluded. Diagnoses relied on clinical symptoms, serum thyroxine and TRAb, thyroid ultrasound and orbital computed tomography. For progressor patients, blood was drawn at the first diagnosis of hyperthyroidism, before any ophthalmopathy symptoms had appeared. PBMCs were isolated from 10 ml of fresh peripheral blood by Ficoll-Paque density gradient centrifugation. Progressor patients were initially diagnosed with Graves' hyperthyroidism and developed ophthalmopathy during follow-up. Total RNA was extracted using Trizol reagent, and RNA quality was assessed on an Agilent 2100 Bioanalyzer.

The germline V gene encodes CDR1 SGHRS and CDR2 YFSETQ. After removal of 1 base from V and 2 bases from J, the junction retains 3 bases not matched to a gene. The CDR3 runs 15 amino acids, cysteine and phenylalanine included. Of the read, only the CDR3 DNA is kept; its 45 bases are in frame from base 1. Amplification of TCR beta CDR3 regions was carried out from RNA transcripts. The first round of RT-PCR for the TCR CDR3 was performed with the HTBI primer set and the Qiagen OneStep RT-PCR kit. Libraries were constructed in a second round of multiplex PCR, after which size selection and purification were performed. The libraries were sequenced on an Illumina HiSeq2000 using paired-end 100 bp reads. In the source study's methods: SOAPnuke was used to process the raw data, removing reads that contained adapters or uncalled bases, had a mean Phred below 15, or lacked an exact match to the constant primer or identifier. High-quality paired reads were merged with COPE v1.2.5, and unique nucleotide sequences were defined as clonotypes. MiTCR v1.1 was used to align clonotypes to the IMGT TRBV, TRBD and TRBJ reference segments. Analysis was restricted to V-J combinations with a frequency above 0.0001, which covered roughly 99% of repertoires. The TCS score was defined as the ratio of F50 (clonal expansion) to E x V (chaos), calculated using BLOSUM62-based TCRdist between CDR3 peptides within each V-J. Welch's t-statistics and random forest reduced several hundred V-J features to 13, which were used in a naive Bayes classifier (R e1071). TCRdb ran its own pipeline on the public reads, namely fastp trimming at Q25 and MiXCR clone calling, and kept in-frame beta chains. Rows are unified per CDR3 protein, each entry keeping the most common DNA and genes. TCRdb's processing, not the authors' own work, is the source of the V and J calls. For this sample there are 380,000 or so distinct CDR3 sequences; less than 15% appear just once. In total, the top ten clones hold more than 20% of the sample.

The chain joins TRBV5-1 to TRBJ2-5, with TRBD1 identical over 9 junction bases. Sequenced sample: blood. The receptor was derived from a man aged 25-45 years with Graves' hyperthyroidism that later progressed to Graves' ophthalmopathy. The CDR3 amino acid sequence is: CASSLSGQGQETQYF. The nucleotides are TGCGCCAGCAGCTTGTCAGGACAGGGGCAAGAGACCCAGTACTTC.